The clone carrying this T cell receptor beta chain has just a few counts. TCR beta CDR3 region amplification was performed from RNA transcripts. RT-PCR in the first round (using the HTBI primer set) targeted the TCR CDR3. TCRdb re-called the multiplex PCR reads with MiXCR, one entry per CDR3 protein. The sample yields hundreds of thousands of distinct CDR3 sequences, over 35% seen once. The V gene lost 5 bases and the J gene lost 2 bases, with 16 bases spanning the gap. Germline CDR1 LNHDA, CDR2 SQIVND (reference sequence). The CDR3 sequence is 15 residues long. Newly diagnosed hyperthyroidism patients aged 18 to 65 years had disease lasting under 2 months. The sample is drawn from a study of T cells in Graves' hyperthyroidism and ophthalmopathy.

The sequenced sample consisted of blood. This receptor was obtained from a man in his late teens or twenties with Graves' hyperthyroidism. The V gene is TRBV19, the J gene TRBJ2-7, with a weak D call TRBD1 (6 bases). Written as DNA, the CDR3 is TGTGCCAGTAGTCCTAGGACAGCACAGGCCTACGAGCAGTACTTC. Its protein is CASSPRTAQAYEQYF.